This T cell receptor beta chain was sequenced during a study of T cells in Graves' hyperthyroidism and ophthalmopathy. Amplification of TCR beta CDR3 regions was performed using RNA transcripts as template. A set of HTBI primers served as the primers for a first-round RT-PCR of the TCR CDR3. TCRdb independently ran MiXCR on the multiplex PCR reads; one entry per CDR3 protein. The sample lists 350,000 to 450,000 distinct CDR3 sequences; 17% were seen once. Germline values: CDR1 SNHLY, CDR2 FYNNEI. The CDR3 length is 14 residues. The V and J ends lost 3 bases and 5 bases, in that order; junction bases with no gene match: 0.

The V call is TRBV2, the J call TRBJ2-3, with 12 bases that match TRBD2. Sequenced material: blood. The receptor's source is a woman in her twenties or thirties with Graves' hyperthyroidism that later progressed to Graves' ophthalmopathy. CDR3 nucleotides: TGTGCCAGCAGTGAGGGACTAGCGGGAGATACGCAGTATTTT. This encodes CASSEGLAGDTQYF.